The table lists the clone carrying this TCR beta chain with many counts. Antigen: not known. This entry belongs to a study of T-cell reconstitution after alpha-beta-depleted transplantation in children. Germline values: CDR1 DFQATT, CDR2 SNEGSKA (reference sequence). V lost 6 bases and J 11 bases, leaving 19 bases between the germline ends. This CDR3 has 12 residues. The TCRbeta library incorporated unique molecular identifiers. In TCRdb, the PCR reads were re-called with MiXCR into one record per CDR3 protein. The repertoire includes over 200,000 distinct CDR3 sequences, roughly a tenth of them detected once, and approximately 28% sits in the top ten. Study-wide results and limits: Recipient T cells and thymic progenitors that survived gave rise to the high TCRbeta diversity observed at day 60 in some patients. Expanded graft clones, several hundred of them, were reportedly the source of alpha-beta T cells about two months after transplant.

The chain uses TRBV20-1 and TRBJ1-1; D gene uncertain. The source material was PBMCs, sampled before TCRalphabeta/CD19-depleted stem cell transplant. The clonotype comes from a child under two years old with acute myeloid leukemia, due to receive a stem cell transplant. For the CDR3, the DNA is TGCAGTGCCCCTACTGAAGCTCGTGGGGCTTTCTTT. This translates into CSAPTEARGAFF.